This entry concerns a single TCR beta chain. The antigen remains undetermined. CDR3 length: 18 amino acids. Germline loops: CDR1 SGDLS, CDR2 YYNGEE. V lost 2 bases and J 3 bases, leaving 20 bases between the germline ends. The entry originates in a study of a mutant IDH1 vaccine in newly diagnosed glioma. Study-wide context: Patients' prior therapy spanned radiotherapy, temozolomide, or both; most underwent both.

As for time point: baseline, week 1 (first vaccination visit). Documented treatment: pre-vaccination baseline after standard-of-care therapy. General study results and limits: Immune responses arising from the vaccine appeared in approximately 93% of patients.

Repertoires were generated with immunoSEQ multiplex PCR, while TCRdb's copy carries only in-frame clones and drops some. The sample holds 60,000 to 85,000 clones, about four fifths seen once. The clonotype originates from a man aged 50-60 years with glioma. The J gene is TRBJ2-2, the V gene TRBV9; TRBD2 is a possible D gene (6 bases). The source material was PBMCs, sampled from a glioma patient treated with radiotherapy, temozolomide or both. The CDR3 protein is CASSVRVIGRSHTGELFF. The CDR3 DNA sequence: TGTGCCAGCAGCGTTCGGGTTATAGGGAGGTCGCACACCGGGGAGCTGTTTTTT.